This entry is about one TCR beta chain. Measured with immunoSEQ multiplex PCR; TCRdb has only the in-frame clones, and not every one. This sample yields about 140,000 clones, of which roughly 80% are seen a single time; 5% to 6% belongs to the top ten. These data originate in a study of blood T cell repertoires in COVID-19. Study overall: Researchers got acute and convalescent COVID-19 samples from the United States, Italy and Spain. T cells, B-cell-depleted T cells, or PBMCs supplied cDNA or gDNA.

The CDR3 sequence is 12 residues long. Looked up from germline, CDR1 is MNHEY and CDR2 is SMNVEV (reference sequence). The V and J ends lost 5 bases and 6 bases, in that order; junction bases with no gene match: 4. The clonotype was recovered from a man aged 35 to 55 with acute COVID-19. This chain links TRBV27 with TRBJ2-7, with 7 bases identical to TRBD1. The specimen was PBMCs or T cells enriched from blood (not recorded which). CDR3 nucleotide sequence: TGTGCCAGCAGTGGTTCAGGGGGCGAGCAGTACTTC. As protein: CASSGSGGEQYF.